These T cell receptor beta chains were read from a single sample in a study of T cells after yellow fever vaccination. TCRdb independently ran MiXCR on the 5' RACE reads; one entry per CDR3 protein. This sample has some 300,000 distinct CDR3 sequences, with roughly 8.7% found just once. The sample here was CD4+ T cells sorted from PBMCs, taken 5 days after the yellow fever booster vaccination. The receptors derive from a man aged 18 to 29 who received the YFV17D yellow fever vaccine. Each CDR3 is given with its conserved first and last residue. Each record gives: V gene, D gene, J gene, clone size, CDR3 DNA, CDR3 protein. A D gene is named only where the DNA matches it firmly. Size values are once, few and many counts, or a class for expanded clones, and some rows have none.

V gene: TRBV20-1
D gene: NA
J gene: TRBJ2-7
clone size: NA
CDR3 DNA: TGCAGTGCCAGCGGCCTAGATCTCTACGAGCAGTACTTC
CDR3 protein: CSASGLDLYEQYF

V gene: TRBV3-1
D gene: NA
J gene: TRBJ2-1
clone size: NA
CDR3 DNA: TGTGCCAGCAAGGAATCGACAGTGTGGGATGAGCAGTTCTTC
CDR3 protein: CASKESTVWDEQFF

V gene: TRBV6-6
D gene: NA
J gene: TRBJ1-5
clone size: NA
CDR3 DNA: TGTGCCAGCAGTTCCCAGGCTCAGCCCCAGCATTTT
CDR3 protein: CASSSQAQPQHF

V gene: TRBV6-2/TRBV6-3
D gene: NA
J gene: TRBJ2-4
clone size: NA
CDR3 DNA: TGTGCCAGCAGTGAAGACGGACTAGCCAAAAACATTCAGTACTTC
CDR3 protein: CASSEDGLAKNIQYF

V gene: TRBV20-1
D gene: NA
J gene: TRBJ1-2
clone size: NA
CDR3 DNA: TGCAGTGCTACCTGGGGGGCGGGTGGCTACACCTTC
CDR3 protein: CSATWGAGGYTF

V gene: TRBV24-1
D gene: TRBD1
J gene: TRBJ2-1
clone size: few
CDR3 DNA: TGTGCCACCAGGGGACAGGGAAACGATGAGCAGTTCTTC
CDR3 protein: CATRGQGNDEQFF

V gene: TRBV11-1
D gene: TRBD1
J gene: TRBJ2-2
clone size: few
CDR3 DNA: TGTGCCAGCAGCTCGCCAATTTCAGGGGGCACCGGGGAGCTGTTTTTT
CDR3 protein: CASSSPISGGTGELFF

V gene: TRBV11-2
D gene: NA
J gene: TRBJ2-1
clone size: NA
CDR3 DNA: TGTGCCAGCAGCTTTGGGAGGGGGTCCTACAATGAGCAGTTCTTC
CDR3 protein: CASSFGRGSYNEQFF

V gene: TRBV4-1
D gene: TRBD2
J gene: TRBJ2-7
clone size: NA
CDR3 DNA: TGCGCCAGCAGCCAAGATGTCGGTGCGGGGGAAGTGGAGGAGCAGTACTTC
CDR3 protein: CASSQDVGAGEVEEQYF

V gene: TRBV10-3
D gene: NA
J gene: TRBJ2-3
clone size: many
CDR3 DNA: TGTGCCATCAGTGGCTGGGACACCAGGGATACGCAGTATTTT
CDR3 protein: CAISGWDTRDTQYF

V gene: TRBV7-2
D gene: TRBD2
J gene: TRBJ2-5
clone size: few
CDR3 DNA: TGTGCCAGCAGCCCCTCCCGGGGGGTACGGGAGACCCAGTACTTC
CDR3 protein: CASSPSRGVRETQYF

V gene: TRBV2
D gene: NA
J gene: TRBJ2-5
clone size: few
CDR3 DNA: TGTGCCGCGGGCCAGTCGAGGGAGACCCAGTACTTC
CDR3 protein: CAAGQSRETQYF

V gene: TRBV5-1
D gene: TRBD2
J gene: TRBJ2-5
clone size: few
CDR3 DNA: TGCGCCAGCAGCTTGTATGTAGCGGGGGGACAAGAGACCCAGTACTTC
CDR3 protein: CASSLYVAGGQETQYF

V gene: TRBV5-1
D gene: TRBD1
J gene: TRBJ1-1
clone size: many
CDR3 DNA: TGTGCCAGCAGCTTAGGACAGGTGAACACTGAAGCTTTCTTT
CDR3 protein: CASSLGQVNTEAFF

V gene: TRBV28
D gene: TRBD2
J gene: TRBJ2-1
clone size: many
CDR3 DNA: TGTGCCAGCAGTTTGGGGGGGTCTTCCTACAATGAGCAGTTCTTC
CDR3 protein: CASSLGGSSYNEQFF

V gene: TRBV20-1
D gene: NA
J gene: TRBJ1-2
clone size: few
CDR3 DNA: TGCAGTGCTGCCGGGACTCCCGTCCTCTATGGCTACACCTTC
CDR3 protein: CSAAGTPVLYGYTF

V gene: TRBV2
D gene: NA
J gene: TRBJ2-5
clone size: few
CDR3 DNA: TGTGCCAGCAGTGAACCAGGCCTAGCGCAAAACGGGGTCCAAGAGACCCAGTACTTC
CDR3 protein: CASSEPGLAQNGVQETQYF

V gene: TRBV12-3/TRBV12-4
D gene: TRBD1
J gene: TRBJ1-4
clone size: few
CDR3 DNA: TGTGCCAGCAGCCGACAGGGGGCTAATGAAAAACTGTTTTTT
CDR3 protein: CASSRQGANEKLFF

V gene: TRBV6-2/TRBV6-3
D gene: NA
J gene: TRBJ1-6
clone size: NA
CDR3 DNA: TGTGCCAGCAGCAGGGAGGATAATTCACCCCTCCACTTT
CDR3 protein: CASSREDNSPLHF

V gene: TRBV7-3
D gene: TRBD1
J gene: TRBJ1-3
clone size: NA
CDR3 DNA: TGTGCCAGCAGCCCGACAGGGGCGGACACCATATATTTT
CDR3 protein: CASSPTGADTIYF

V gene: TRBV7-9
D gene: NA
J gene: TRBJ1-3
clone size: NA
CDR3 DNA: TGTGCCAGCAGCGCGGGGGCGGATGGAAACACCATATATTTT
CDR3 protein: CASSAGADGNTIYF

V gene: TRBV20-1
D gene: TRBD2
J gene: TRBJ2-3
clone size: few
CDR3 DNA: TGCAGTGCGCCACTAGCGGGGGGGGCGGATACGCAGTATTTT
CDR3 protein: CSAPLAGGADTQYF

V gene: TRBV18
D gene: NA
J gene: TRBJ1-1
clone size: few
CDR3 DNA: TGTGCCAGCTCATTTGCTGGAGAGAACACTGAAGCTTTCTTT
CDR3 protein: CASSFAGENTEAFF

V gene: TRBV6-5
D gene: NA
J gene: TRBJ2-5
clone size: few
CDR3 DNA: TGTGCCAGCAGTTTAACCCTCGACGCTAAGACCCAGTACTTC
CDR3 protein: CASSLTLDAKTQYF

V gene: TRBV2
D gene: NA
J gene: TRBJ1-2
clone size: few
CDR3 DNA: TGTGCCAGCCGGGTCTTCTACAGAGATGGCTACACCTTC
CDR3 protein: CASRVFYRDGYTF

V gene: TRBV12-3/TRBV12-4
D gene: NA
J gene: TRBJ1-1
clone size: NA
CDR3 DNA: TGTGCCAGCAGTTTTTCTACGGAACCGTGGACTGAAGCTTTCTTT
CDR3 protein: CASSFSTEPWTEAFF

V gene: TRBV7-2
D gene: NA
J gene: TRBJ2-4
clone size: few
CDR3 DNA: TGTGCCAGCAGCCTGGGGGGGGCGCGGGCAAACATTCAGTACTTC
CDR3 protein: CASSLGGARANIQYF

V gene: TRBV7-6
D gene: NA
J gene: TRBJ1-1
clone size: NA
CDR3 DNA: TGTGCCAGCAGCTTAAAAGGGGGGGGCAGGGTATCCGCTGAAGCTTTCTTT
CDR3 protein: CASSLKGGGRVSAEAFF

V gene: TRBV5-1
D gene: TRBD1
J gene: TRBJ2-6
clone size: NA
CDR3 DNA: TGCGCCAGCAGCTCGGGACAGGCACCTGGGGCCAACGTCCTGACTTTC
CDR3 protein: CASSSGQAPGANVLTF

V gene: TRBV9
D gene: NA
J gene: TRBJ1-2
clone size: NA
CDR3 DNA: TGTGCCAGCAGCGTAGGCAGGGCGGGTTGGGATGGCTACACCTTC
CDR3 protein: CASSVGRAGWDGYTF

V gene: TRBV27
D gene: NA
J gene: TRBJ1-1
clone size: few
CDR3 DNA: TGTGCCAGCATGCGGCTAAACACTGAAGCTTTCTTT
CDR3 protein: CASMRLNTEAFF

V gene: TRBV12-3/TRBV12-4
D gene: NA
J gene: TRBJ2-5
clone size: NA
CDR3 DNA: TGTGCCAGCAGGGGGAGATACCAAGAGACCCAGTACTTC
CDR3 protein: CASRGRYQETQYF

V gene: TRBV5-1
D gene: NA
J gene: TRBJ2-5
clone size: many
CDR3 DNA: TGCGCCAGCAGCTTGGCACAGCCGGGGGAGACCCAGTACTTC
CDR3 protein: CASSLAQPGETQYF

V gene: TRBV5-6
D gene: NA
J gene: TRBJ1-1
clone size: NA
CDR3 DNA: TGTGCCAGCAACGGACAGACGAACACTGAAGCTTTCTTT
CDR3 protein: CASNGQTNTEAFF

V gene: TRBV9
D gene: TRBD1
J gene: TRBJ2-6
clone size: NA
CDR3 DNA: TGTGCCAGCAGTGGCACAGGGGCTGGGGCCAACGTCCTGACTTTC
CDR3 protein: CASSGTGAGANVLTF

V gene: TRBV5-1
D gene: NA
J gene: TRBJ2-2
clone size: many
CDR3 DNA: TGCGCCAGCAGCTTGGCGTCCGGGGCCGGGGAGCTGTTTTTT
CDR3 protein: CASSLASGAGELFF

V gene: TRBV27
D gene: NA
J gene: TRBJ2-2
clone size: many
CDR3 DNA: TGTGCCAGCAGTCCCTTGGGCTTGAACACCGGGGAGCTGTTTTTT
CDR3 protein: CASSPLGLNTGELFF

V gene: TRBV12-3/TRBV12-4
D gene: NA
J gene: TRBJ2-1
clone size: NA
CDR3 DNA: TGTGCCAGCAGTTCTCGGATGATCTACAATGAGCAGTTCTTC
CDR3 protein: CASSSRMIYNEQFF

V gene: TRBV7-9
D gene: NA
J gene: TRBJ2-1
clone size: many
CDR3 DNA: TGTGCCAGCAGCTATCTCGGGCGTGAGCAGTTCTTC
CDR3 protein: CASSYLGREQFF

V gene: TRBV12-3/TRBV12-4
D gene: NA
J gene: TRBJ1-3
clone size: few
CDR3 DNA: TGTGCCAGCAGTTTTTCGGGACGGGACACCATATATTTT
CDR3 protein: CASSFSGRDTIYF

V gene: TRBV28
D gene: TRBD1
J gene: TRBJ1-1
clone size: few
CDR3 DNA: TGTGCCAGCAGCCCTATAATGCCGGGGACAGGGGGAATGAGGAGTGAAGCTTTCTTT
CDR3 protein: CASSPIMPGTGGMRSEAFF

V gene: TRBV5-1
D gene: NA
J gene: TRBJ2-3
clone size: many
CDR3 DNA: TGCGCCAGCAGTCGGGACGGACTCACAGATACGCAGTATTTT
CDR3 protein: CASSRDGLTDTQYF

V gene: TRBV5-5
D gene: NA
J gene: TRBJ2-5
clone size: NA
CDR3 DNA: TGTGCCAGCAGCTTGCTGGTGGGGAGGTTTCAAGAGACCCAGTACTTC
CDR3 protein: CASSLLVGRFQETQYF

V gene: TRBV4-1
D gene: TRBD1
J gene: TRBJ1-5
clone size: many
CDR3 DNA: TGCGCCAGCAGCCAAGGCCCCACAGGGGGCTGGCAGCCCCAGCATTTT
CDR3 protein: CASSQGPTGGWQPQHF

V gene: TRBV12-3/TRBV12-4
D gene: TRBD2
J gene: TRBJ2-3
clone size: many
CDR3 DNA: TGTGCCAGCAGTCAAGTACTAGCGACGGGGGATACGCAGTATTTT
CDR3 protein: CASSQVLATGDTQYF

V gene: TRBV20-1
D gene: NA
J gene: TRBJ2-4
clone size: NA
CDR3 DNA: TGCAGTGCTAGAGATCGGGGGAGGCATATCGAAAACATTCAGTACTTC
CDR3 protein: CSARDRGRHIENIQYF

V gene: TRBV6-2/TRBV6-3
D gene: NA
J gene: TRBJ2-2
clone size: few
CDR3 DNA: TGTGCCAGCAGCGCTCCCTCCGGGGAGCTGTTTTTT
CDR3 protein: CASSAPSGELFF

V gene: TRBV10-3
D gene: TRBD2
J gene: TRBJ2-1
clone size: few
CDR3 DNA: TGTGCCATCAGTCAAACTAGCGGGGGGTACAATGAGCAGTTCTTC
CDR3 protein: CAISQTSGGYNEQFF

V gene: TRBV5-1
D gene: NA
J gene: TRBJ2-3
clone size: many
CDR3 DNA: TGCGCCAGCAGCGCCGGGACGGATAGCAGCACAGATACGCAGTATTTT
CDR3 protein: CASSAGTDSSTDTQYF

V gene: TRBV18
D gene: NA
J gene: TRBJ1-1
clone size: few
CDR3 DNA: TGTGCCAGCTCAATAGGGGGGCTCCGCACTGAAGCTTTCTTT
CDR3 protein: CASSIGGLRTEAFF

V gene: TRBV7-9
D gene: NA
J gene: TRBJ1-2
clone size: many
CDR3 DNA: TGTGCCAGCAGCTTAGCAGAGAACTATGGCTACACCTTC
CDR3 protein: CASSLAENYGYTF

V gene: TRBV12-3/TRBV12-4
D gene: NA
J gene: TRBJ2-5
clone size: many
CDR3 DNA: TGTGCCAGCAGTTTTTCGGACGGTGGTGAGACCCAGTACTTC
CDR3 protein: CASSFSDGGETQYF

V gene: TRBV29-1
D gene: TRBD1
J gene: TRBJ2-2
clone size: NA
CDR3 DNA: TGCAGCGTTGGCCGGGACAGCAACACCGGGGAGCTGTTTTTT
CDR3 protein: CSVGRDSNTGELFF

V gene: TRBV5-1
D gene: NA
J gene: TRBJ2-7
clone size: NA
CDR3 DNA: TGCGCCAGCAGCCGGCCCGGAAATCCCCACGAGCAGTACTTC
CDR3 protein: CASSRPGNPHEQYF

V gene: TRBV7-6
D gene: NA
J gene: TRBJ2-2
clone size: NA
CDR3 DNA: TGTGCCAGCAGCTTAGAGGTGGCCCAAGGGGAGCTGTTTTTT
CDR3 protein: CASSLEVAQGELFF

V gene: TRBV10-3
D gene: NA
J gene: TRBJ1-5
clone size: few
CDR3 DNA: TGTGCCATCAGTGACCCCAGGGACAATCAGCCCCAGCATTTT
CDR3 protein: CAISDPRDNQPQHF

V gene: TRBV18
D gene: NA
J gene: TRBJ2-7
clone size: many
CDR3 DNA: TGTGCCAGCTCACCACGGACCTACGAGCAGTACTTC
CDR3 protein: CASSPRTYEQYF